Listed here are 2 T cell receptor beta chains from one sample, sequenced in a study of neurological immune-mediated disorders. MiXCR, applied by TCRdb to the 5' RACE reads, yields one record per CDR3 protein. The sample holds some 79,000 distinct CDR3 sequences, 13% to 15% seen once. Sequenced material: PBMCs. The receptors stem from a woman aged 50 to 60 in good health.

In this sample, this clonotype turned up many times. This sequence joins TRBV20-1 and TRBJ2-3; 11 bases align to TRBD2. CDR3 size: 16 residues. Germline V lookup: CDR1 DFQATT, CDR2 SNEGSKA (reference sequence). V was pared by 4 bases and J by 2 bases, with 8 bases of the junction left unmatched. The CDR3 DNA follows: TGCAGTGCTATAGCGGGAGGGCGCGGTACCACAGATACGCAGTATTTT. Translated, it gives CSAIAGGRGTTDTQYF.

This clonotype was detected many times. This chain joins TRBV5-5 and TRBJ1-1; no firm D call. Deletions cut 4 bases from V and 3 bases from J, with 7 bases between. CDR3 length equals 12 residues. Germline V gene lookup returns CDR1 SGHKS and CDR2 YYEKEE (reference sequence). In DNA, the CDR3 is TGTGCCAGCAGCCGGCGGGACACTGAAGCTTTCTTT. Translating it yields CASSRRDTEAFF. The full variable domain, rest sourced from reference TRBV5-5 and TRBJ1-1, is DAGVTQSPTHLIKTRGQQVTLRCSPISGHKSVSWYQQVLGQGPQFIFQYYEKEERGRGNFPDRFSARQFPNYSSELNVNALLLGDSALYLCASSRRDTEAFFGQGTRLTVV.